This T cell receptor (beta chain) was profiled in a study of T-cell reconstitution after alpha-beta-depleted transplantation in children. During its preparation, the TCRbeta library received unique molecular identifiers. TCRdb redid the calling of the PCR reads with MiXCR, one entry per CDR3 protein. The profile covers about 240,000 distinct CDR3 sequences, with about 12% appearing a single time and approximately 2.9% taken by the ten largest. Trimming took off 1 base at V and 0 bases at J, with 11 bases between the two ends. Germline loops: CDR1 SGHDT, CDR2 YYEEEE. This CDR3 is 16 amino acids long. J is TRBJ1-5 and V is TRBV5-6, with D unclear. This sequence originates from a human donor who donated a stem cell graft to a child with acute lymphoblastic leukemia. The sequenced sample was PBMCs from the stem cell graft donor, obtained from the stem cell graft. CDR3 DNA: TGTGCCAGCAGCTTGACGTCAGACTATAGCAATCAGCCCCAGCATTTT. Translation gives CASSLTSDYSNQPQHF.